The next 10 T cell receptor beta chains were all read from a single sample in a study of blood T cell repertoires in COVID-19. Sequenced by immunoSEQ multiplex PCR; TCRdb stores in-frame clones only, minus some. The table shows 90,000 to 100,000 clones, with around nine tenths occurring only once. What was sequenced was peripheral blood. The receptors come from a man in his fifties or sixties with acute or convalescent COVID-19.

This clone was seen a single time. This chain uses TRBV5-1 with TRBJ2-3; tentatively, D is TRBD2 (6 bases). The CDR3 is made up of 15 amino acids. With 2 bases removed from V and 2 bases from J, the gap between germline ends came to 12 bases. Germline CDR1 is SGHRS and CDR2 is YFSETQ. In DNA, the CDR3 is TGCGCCAGCAGCTTAGTAGCGGCCGACACAGATACGCAGTATTTT. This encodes CASSLVAADTDTQYF.

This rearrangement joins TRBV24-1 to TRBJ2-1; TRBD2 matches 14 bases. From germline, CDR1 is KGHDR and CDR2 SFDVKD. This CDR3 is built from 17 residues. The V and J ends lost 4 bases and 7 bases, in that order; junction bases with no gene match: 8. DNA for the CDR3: TGTGCCACCAGTGACCACAGGACTAGCGGGAGGATTAATGAGCAGTTCTTC. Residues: CATSDHRTSGRINEQFF.

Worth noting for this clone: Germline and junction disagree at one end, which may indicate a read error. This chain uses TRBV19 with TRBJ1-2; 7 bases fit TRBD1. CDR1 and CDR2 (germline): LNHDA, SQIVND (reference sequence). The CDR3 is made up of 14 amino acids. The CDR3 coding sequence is TGTGCCAGTAGTATAGCACAGGGGAGGAATGGCTACATCTTC. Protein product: CASSIAQGRNGYIF.

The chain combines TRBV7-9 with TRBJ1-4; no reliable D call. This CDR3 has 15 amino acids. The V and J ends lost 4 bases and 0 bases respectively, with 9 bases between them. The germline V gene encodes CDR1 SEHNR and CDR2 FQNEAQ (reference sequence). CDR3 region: CASSSATTTNEKLFF. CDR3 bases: TGTGCCAGCAGCTCCGCCACAACAACTAATGAAAAACTGTTTTTT.

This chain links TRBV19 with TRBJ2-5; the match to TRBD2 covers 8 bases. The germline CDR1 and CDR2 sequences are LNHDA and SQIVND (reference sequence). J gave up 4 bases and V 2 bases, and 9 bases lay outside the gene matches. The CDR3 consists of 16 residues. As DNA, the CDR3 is TGTGCCAGTAGTATAACGAGCGGGAGAAGCGTAGAGACCCAGTACTTC. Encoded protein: CASSITSGRSVETQYF.

CDR3 in amino acids: CASSPPSSGRWETQYF. The CDR3 bases are TGTGCCAGCTCACCACCGTCTAGCGGGAGGTGGGAGACCCAGTACTTC. The chain employs TRBV18 and TRBJ2-5, with TRBD2 matching 11 bases. The V and J ends lost 0 bases and 5 bases, in that order; junction bases with no gene match: 5. Germline V gives CDR1 KGHSH, CDR2 LQKENI. CDR3 length: 16 amino acids.

The CDR3 DNA is TGTGCCAGCTCACCCGGTAATAGCAATCAGCCCCAGCATTTT. It translates to CASSPGNSNQPQHF. The chain links TRBV18 to TRBJ1-5, with D uncertain. The CDR3 sequence is 14 residues long. CDR1 and CDR2 (germline): KGHSH, LQKENI. V was pared by 3 bases and J by 0 bases, with 6 bases between.

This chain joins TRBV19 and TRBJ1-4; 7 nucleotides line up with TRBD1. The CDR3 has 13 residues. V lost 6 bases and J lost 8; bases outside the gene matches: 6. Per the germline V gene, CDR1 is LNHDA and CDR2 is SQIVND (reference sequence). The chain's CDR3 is CASSKGAQEKLFF. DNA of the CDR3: TGTGCCAGTAGCAAGGGGGCGCAAGAAAAACTGTTTTTT.

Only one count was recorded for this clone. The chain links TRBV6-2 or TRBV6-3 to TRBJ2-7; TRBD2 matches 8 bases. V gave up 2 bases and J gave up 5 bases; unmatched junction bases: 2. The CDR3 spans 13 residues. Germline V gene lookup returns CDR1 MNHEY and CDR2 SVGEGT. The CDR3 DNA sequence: TGTGCCAGCAGTTACACTAGCGGCGACGAGCAGTACTTC. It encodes CASSYTSGDEQYF.

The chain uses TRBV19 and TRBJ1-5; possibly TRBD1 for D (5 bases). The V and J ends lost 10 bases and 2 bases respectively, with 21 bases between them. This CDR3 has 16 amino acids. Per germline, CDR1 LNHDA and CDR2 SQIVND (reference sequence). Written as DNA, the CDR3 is TGTGCCACCCATCCGACAGTCCCTACGGGCAATCAGCCCCAGCATTTT. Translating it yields CATHPTVPTGNQPQHF. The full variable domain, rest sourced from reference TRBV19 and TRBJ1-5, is DGGITQSPKYLFRKEGQNVTLSCEQNLNHDAMYWYRQDPGQGLRLIYYSQIVNDFQKGDIAEGYSVSREKKESFPLTVTSAQKNPTAFYLCATHPTVPTGNQPQHFGDGTRLSIL.